These 2 T cell receptor beta chains were sequenced from one sample in a study of cytomegalovirus exposure and HLA in healthy donors. 60 Vbeta and 13 Jbeta primers were used in PCR. Profiled with immunoSEQ multiplex PCR; TCRdb holds only in-frame clones, not every one. The repertoire holds 150,000 or so clones, 82% seen once, with 1.5% in the top ten. The material sequenced was PBMCs. All receptors derive from a male donor in good health and CMV-seronegative.

The chain joins TRBV27 to TRBJ2-7; D gene unclear. V was shortened by 5 bases and J by 3 bases, with 11 bases between the two germline ends. Germline CDR1 is MNHEY and CDR2 is SMNVEV (reference sequence). The CDR3 is 13 residues long. CDR3 sequence: CASSIYPDYEQYF. CDR3 coding DNA: TGTGCCAGCAGTATCTACCCCGACTACGAGCAGTACTTC.

The chain links TRBV6-5 to TRBJ2-7; D unresolved. V was shortened by 2 bases and J by 1 base, with 6 bases between the two germline ends. The CDR3 totals 13 residues. The germline V gene has CDR1 MNHEY and CDR2 SVGAGI. The CDR3 bases are TGTGCCAGCAGTTACCCGCAGTCCTACGAGCAGTACTTC. This gives the protein CASSYPQSYEQYF.